Below, 11 T cell receptor beta chains from the same sample are listed, as sequenced in a study of T cell repertoires in cytomegalovirus infection. MiXCR, applied by TCRdb to the reads, yields one record per CDR3 protein. The data contain around 430,000 distinct CDR3 sequences, approximately 46% of them singletons. Their antigen targets remain unknown. The source material was cultured PBMCs, sampled from culture after CMV antigen stimulation. The receptors derive from a human donor in good health (CMV status not recorded). Some clones in this sample may be carry-over from other donors' samples.

This sequence joins TRBV20-1 and TRBJ2-1; 8 positions agree with TRBD1. CDR1 is DFQATT and CDR2 is SNEGSKA in the germline V gene (reference sequence). This CDR3 spans 16 amino acids. The CDR3 loop is CSANPTDRGSYNEQFF. As DNA, the CDR3 is TGCAGCGCAAACCCCACCGACAGGGGCTCCTACAATGAGCAGTTCTTC.

This clonotype was seen only a few times. This chain links TRBV7-6 with TRBJ2-7, with 9 bases fitting TRBD2. Losses at the gene ends were 1 base for V and 7 bases for J; bases not matched to a gene: 8. Germline lookup yields CDR1 SGHVS and CDR2 FNYEAQ. The CDR3 has 15 amino acids. The CDR3 sequence is CASSLVAGETREQYF. CDR3 bases: TGTGCCAGCAGCTTAGTAGCGGGGGAGACGAGGGAGCAGTACTTC.

The CDR3 spells CTSSLAPQETQYF. The CDR3 bases are TGTACCAGCAGCTTAGCGCCGCAAGAGACCCAGTACTTC. This chain joins TRBV7-2 and TRBJ2-5; D unresolved. The CDR3 totals 13 residues. Germline lookup yields CDR1 SGHTA and CDR2 FQGNSA. Trimming took 0 bases from V and 2 from J, leaving 4 bases between them. The whole variable domain, remainder taken from reference TRBV7-2 and TRBJ2-5, is GAGVSQSPSNKVTEKGKDVELRCDPISGHTALYWYRQSLGQGLEFLIYFQGNSAPDKSGLPSDRFSAERTGGSVSTLTIQRTQQEDSAVYLCTSSLAPQETQYFGPGTRLLVL.

The gene calls are TRBV28 and TRBJ1-1; TRBD1 agrees at 9 bases. The V segment lost 4 bases and the J segment 5 bases; nucleotides outside the gene matches: 5. Germline loops: CDR1 MDHEN, CDR2 SYDVKM. The CDR3 has 14 amino acids. The CDR3 nucleotides are TGTGCCAGCAGTTCCCGGACAGGGGTTACTGAAGCTTTCTTT. This gives the protein CASSSRTGVTEAFF. The whole variable domain, filled in from reference TRBV28 and TRBJ1-1, reads DVKVTQSSRYLVKRTGEKVFLECVQDMDHENMFWYRQDPGLGLRLIYFSYDVKMKEKGDIPEGYSVSREKKERFSLILESASTNQTSMYLCASSSRTGVTEAFFGQGTRLTVV.

This clonotype was observed once. The gene calls are TRBV2 and TRBJ2-7; D possibly matches TRBD1 or TRBD2 (7 bases each). V lost 8 bases and J lost 4, with 21 bases in between. Germline-derived CDR1 and CDR2 are SNHLY and FYNNEI. This CDR3 has 15 residues. The CDR3 nucleotides read TGTGCCAGCTCAACACCGACAGGGAGGGAATACGAGCAGTACTTC. This encodes CASSTPTGREYEQYF.

This clonotype has more than one count but fewer than ten. The chain recombines TRBV7-8 with TRBJ1-1, with D tentatively TRBD1 (6 bases). V lost 6 bases to trimming and J lost 1 base, with 12 bases between them. There are 14 residues in the CDR3. Germline lookup yields CDR1 SGHVS and CDR2 FQNEAQ. Here the CDR3 reads CASRPDSPNTEAFF. The DNA for the CDR3 is TGTGCCAGCAGACCGGACAGTCCGAACACTGAAGCTTTCTTT.

This clonotype was counted once. J is TRBJ1-6 and V is TRBV12-3 or TRBV12-4; 7 nucleotides match TRBD1. Losses at the gene ends were 6 bases for V and 0 bases for J; bases not matched to a gene: 8. This CDR3 has 17 residues. The CDR3 protein is CASRAGTDSSYNSPLHF. CDR3 DNA: TGTGCCAGCAGGGCCGGGACAGATAGCTCCTATAATTCACCCCTCCACTTT.

This clonotype was recorded a few times. The CDR3 loop is CASSSGVGDTQYF. DNA for the CDR3: TGTGCCAGCAGCTCGGGGGTTGGAGATACGCAGTATTTT. V and J are TRBV7-2 and TRBJ2-3; D is perhaps TRBD2 (6 bases). The length of the CDR3 is 13 residues. Trimming left V 4 bases short and J 5 bases short, with 10 bases between. Germline values: CDR1 SGHTA, CDR2 FQGNSA.

The genes are TRBV19 and TRBJ2-1; 8 positions agree with TRBD1. The V segment lost 4 bases and the J segment 9 bases; nucleotides outside the gene matches: 2. There are 12 residues in the CDR3. The V gene's germline CDR1 is LNHDA and CDR2 SQIVND (reference sequence). The CDR3 here is CASSNRGAEQFF. Written as DNA, the CDR3 is TGTGCCAGTAGTAACAGGGGGGCTGAGCAGTTCTTC.

This chain links TRBV7-2 with TRBJ1-1; D unresolved. V was clipped by 1 base and J by 3 bases, with 9 bases between them. Germline V gene lookup returns CDR1 SGHTA and CDR2 FQGNSA. This CDR3 is built from 14 residues. CDR3 sequence (DNA): TGTGCCAGCAGCTTAGGGGCCACTTACACTGAAGCTTTCTTT. Translating it yields CASSLGATYTEAFF.

The J gene is TRBJ2-2, the V gene TRBV7-2, with D tentatively TRBD2 (6 bases). The CDR3 loop spans 14 amino acids. V was cut by 5 bases and J by 5 bases, with 12 bases left in between. Germline CDR1 and CDR2: SGHTA and FQGNSA. The CDR3 DNA sequence: TGTGCCAGCAGCCGCTGGGGAGGTACCGGGGAGCTGTTTTTT. Translated: CASSRWGGTGELFF.